This T cell receptor (beta chain) was observed in a study of T cells in Graves' hyperthyroidism and ophthalmopathy. Template material for amplifying TCR beta CDR3 regions consisted of RNA transcripts. With the HTBI primer set, the TCR CDR3 went through a first round of RT-PCR. MiXCR was run by TCRdb on the multiplex PCR reads, yielding one entry per CDR3 protein. The sample records a few hundred thousand distinct CDR3 sequences, 35% to 55% being singletons. The study based diagnoses on clinical symptoms, serum thyroxine and TRAb, thyroid ultrasound and orbital computed tomography. Germline V gene sequence: CDR1 LNHNV, CDR2 YYDKDF (reference sequence). CDR3 length equals 14 residues. A note on this clonotype: The germline gene is not matched at one end of the junction; a read error may be the cause.

The J gene is TRBJ1-6, the V gene TRBV15; no clear D. The sequence was obtained from an adult woman with Graves' disease, either hyperthyroidism or ophthalmopathy (not recorded which). The sequenced sample was peripheral blood or thyroid tissue (not recorded which). This CDR3 is CATSSIPDQVPRHF. CDR3 nucleotide sequence: TGTGCCACCAGCAGTATACCCGACCAGGTTCCCCGCCACTTT.